Judged by abundance, the clone carrying this T cell receptor (beta chain) is medium-sized. What it recognizes is unknown. These data come from a study of T and B cells in COVID-19 patients. Study background: COVID-19 patients gave peripheral blood either during active infection or after recovery. Study-wide points: Clonality of TRB repertoires was high in active COVID-19; recovery brought above-healthy diversity and richness. In COVID-19 patients, T cell receptor beta variable and joining gene use was reportedly strongly skewed.

TRB rearrangements were amplified by multiplex PCR with BIOMED2 TRB-A/B primers. TCRdb called the multiplex PCR reads again in MiXCR, with one record for every CDR3 protein. The top ten clones hold about two fifths of a sample with several thousand distinct CDR3 sequences, about 28% of them seen once. Germline assignment: CDR1 PRHDT and CDR2 FYEKMQ (reference sequence). Between the trimmed V and J ends, which lost 5 bases and 3 bases, there was a span of 1 base. The CDR3 has 11 amino acids. From blood, 250-500 ng of genomic DNA served as TRB template. V is TRBV13 and J is TRBJ2-2, with D hard to call. The sequencing input was blood. This clonotype was sampled from a human donor with active COVID-19. The donor label of this sample is uncertain. CDR3 residues: CASSDTGELFF. In nucleotides, the CDR3 is TGTGCCAGCAGCGACACCGGGGAGCTGTTTTTT.